The T cell receptor beta chain described here comes from a study of T-cell reconstitution after alpha-beta-depleted transplantation in children. TCRbeta library construction was performed incorporating unique molecular identifiers. TCRdb recomputed calls from the PCR reads with MiXCR, one row per CDR3 protein. The sample carries approximately 210,000 distinct CDR3 sequences, under 20% recorded once. Regarding this clonotype: Its antigen is not identified.

The trim removed 5 bases at V and 11 bases at J, leaving 13 bases unmatched. The CDR3 has 14 residues. Study outcomes and limitations: Elevated TCRbeta diversity at day 60 was traced, in some patients, to surviving recipient T cells and thymic progenitors. Newly generated T cells supplied most T-cell counts and diversity one year post-transplant.

The sequences come from PBMCs, mostly from graft donor cells, collected 360 days after TCRalphabeta/CD19-depleted stem cell transplant. This clonotype was obtained from a male patient under 10 years old who had a stem cell transplant for acute lymphoblastic leukemia, so the T cells may come from the graft donor. The V call is TRBV12-3 or TRBV12-4, the J call TRBJ1-1; 8 bases line up with TRBD1. The CDR3 loop reads CASSPLRGPFSAFF. CDR3 bases: TGTGCCAGCAGTCCGCTCAGGGGGCCCTTCTCGGCTTTCTTT.